The clone carrying this TCR beta chain occurred many times. This record comes from a study of T-cell reconstitution after alpha-beta-depleted transplantation in children. A library of TCRbeta sequences, prepared with unique molecular identifiers, was generated. MiXCR, run by TCRdb on the PCR reads, gives a single entry per CDR3 protein. The sample yields approximately 89,000 distinct CDR3 sequences, 15% to 19% seen once. This clonotype was obtained from a male patient between 2 and 15 years old who had a stem cell transplant for acute lymphoblastic leukemia, so the T cells may come from the graft donor. Sequences were derived from PBMCs, mostly from graft donor cells, sampled 180 days after TCRalphabeta/CD19-depleted stem cell transplant.

The CDR3: CASSPWDFQNTEAFF. CDR3 bases: TGTGCCAGCAGTCCCTGGGACTTTCAGAACACTGAAGCTTTCTTT. The chain has TRBV12-3 or TRBV12-4 and TRBJ1-1; D is perhaps TRBD1 (5 bases). Trimming pared 5 bases from V and 1 base from J, leaving 14 bases between. This CDR3 region has 15 residues.